The 5 T cell receptor beta chains below all came from one sample that was sequenced in a study of cytomegalovirus exposure and HLA in healthy donors (dated by TCRdb to about 2017). Preparation of the library involved the immunoSEQ multiplex PCR assay. For the multiplex PCR, a mixture combining 60 forward primers for TCR Vbeta segments and 13 reverse primers for TCR Jbeta segments was used. TCRdb obtained this table from immuneACCESS and retained in-frame rearrangements with V and J assigned. These tables miss some clones; where compared with another copy, unresolved V genes account for less than half of the shortfall, and the remainder is unexplained. The sample's table covers over 100,000 clones. Together, the top ten hold less than 4.5% of the sample. Sequencing used PBMCs. The receptors come from a man aged 25-45 years in good health and CMV-seronegative.

CDR3 nucleotide sequence: TGTGCCAGCAGCGCCTACAGGGCTCTGGGGGAGCAGTACTTC. Its protein product is CASSAYRALGEQYF. This rearrangement joins TRBV14 to TRBJ2-7, with D perhaps TRBD1 (6 bases). V was pared by 5 bases and J by 7 bases, with 18 bases between. CDR1 and CDR2 from the germline V gene are SGHDN and FVKESK. The length of the CDR3 is 14 residues.

The chain has TRBV4-2 and TRBJ2-1; the match to TRBD2 covers 9 bases. Germline CDR1 and CDR2: LGHNA and YNFKEQ. CDR3 size: 15 residues. Germline trimming cut 4 bases from V and 7 bases from J; bases unmatched to any gene: 8. CDR3 protein: CASSPLWRGGNEQFF. Here the CDR3 DNA reads TGTGCCAGCAGCCCCCTCTGGCGGGGGGGTAATGAGCAGTTCTTC.

The chain links TRBV5-6 to TRBJ1-1; 9 bases map to TRBD1. V lost 3 bases to trimming and J lost 3 bases; unmatched junction nucleotides: 3. Germline V gene sequence: CDR1 SGHDT, CDR2 YYEEEE. The CDR3 covers 14 residues. In DNA, the CDR3 is TGTGCCAGCAGCTGGGGACAGGGTGACACTGAAGCTTTCTTT. Its protein is CASSWGQGDTEAFF.

J is TRBJ1-6 and V is TRBV19; a weak D match, TRBD1 (5 bases). V shed 4 bases and J shed 0 bases, with 10 bases lying between them. CDR3 length: 16 residues. Germline V gene sequence: CDR1 LNHDA, CDR2 SQIVND (reference sequence). CDR3 residues: CASSTGDRSYNSPLHF. As DNA, the CDR3 is TGTGCCAGTAGTACGGGGGACCGCTCCTATAATTCACCCCTCCACTTT.

The rearrangement links TRBV5-4 to TRBJ2-3; no clear D gene. V was shortened by 2 bases and J by 6 bases, with 10 bases between the two germline ends. The CDR3 extends over 13 amino acids. Germline V gene sequence: CDR1 SGHNT, CDR2 YYREEE (reference sequence). This CDR3 reads CASSLPLKDTQYF. The CDR3 DNA follows: TGTGCCAGCAGCTTACCACTAAAGGATACGCAGTATTTT.